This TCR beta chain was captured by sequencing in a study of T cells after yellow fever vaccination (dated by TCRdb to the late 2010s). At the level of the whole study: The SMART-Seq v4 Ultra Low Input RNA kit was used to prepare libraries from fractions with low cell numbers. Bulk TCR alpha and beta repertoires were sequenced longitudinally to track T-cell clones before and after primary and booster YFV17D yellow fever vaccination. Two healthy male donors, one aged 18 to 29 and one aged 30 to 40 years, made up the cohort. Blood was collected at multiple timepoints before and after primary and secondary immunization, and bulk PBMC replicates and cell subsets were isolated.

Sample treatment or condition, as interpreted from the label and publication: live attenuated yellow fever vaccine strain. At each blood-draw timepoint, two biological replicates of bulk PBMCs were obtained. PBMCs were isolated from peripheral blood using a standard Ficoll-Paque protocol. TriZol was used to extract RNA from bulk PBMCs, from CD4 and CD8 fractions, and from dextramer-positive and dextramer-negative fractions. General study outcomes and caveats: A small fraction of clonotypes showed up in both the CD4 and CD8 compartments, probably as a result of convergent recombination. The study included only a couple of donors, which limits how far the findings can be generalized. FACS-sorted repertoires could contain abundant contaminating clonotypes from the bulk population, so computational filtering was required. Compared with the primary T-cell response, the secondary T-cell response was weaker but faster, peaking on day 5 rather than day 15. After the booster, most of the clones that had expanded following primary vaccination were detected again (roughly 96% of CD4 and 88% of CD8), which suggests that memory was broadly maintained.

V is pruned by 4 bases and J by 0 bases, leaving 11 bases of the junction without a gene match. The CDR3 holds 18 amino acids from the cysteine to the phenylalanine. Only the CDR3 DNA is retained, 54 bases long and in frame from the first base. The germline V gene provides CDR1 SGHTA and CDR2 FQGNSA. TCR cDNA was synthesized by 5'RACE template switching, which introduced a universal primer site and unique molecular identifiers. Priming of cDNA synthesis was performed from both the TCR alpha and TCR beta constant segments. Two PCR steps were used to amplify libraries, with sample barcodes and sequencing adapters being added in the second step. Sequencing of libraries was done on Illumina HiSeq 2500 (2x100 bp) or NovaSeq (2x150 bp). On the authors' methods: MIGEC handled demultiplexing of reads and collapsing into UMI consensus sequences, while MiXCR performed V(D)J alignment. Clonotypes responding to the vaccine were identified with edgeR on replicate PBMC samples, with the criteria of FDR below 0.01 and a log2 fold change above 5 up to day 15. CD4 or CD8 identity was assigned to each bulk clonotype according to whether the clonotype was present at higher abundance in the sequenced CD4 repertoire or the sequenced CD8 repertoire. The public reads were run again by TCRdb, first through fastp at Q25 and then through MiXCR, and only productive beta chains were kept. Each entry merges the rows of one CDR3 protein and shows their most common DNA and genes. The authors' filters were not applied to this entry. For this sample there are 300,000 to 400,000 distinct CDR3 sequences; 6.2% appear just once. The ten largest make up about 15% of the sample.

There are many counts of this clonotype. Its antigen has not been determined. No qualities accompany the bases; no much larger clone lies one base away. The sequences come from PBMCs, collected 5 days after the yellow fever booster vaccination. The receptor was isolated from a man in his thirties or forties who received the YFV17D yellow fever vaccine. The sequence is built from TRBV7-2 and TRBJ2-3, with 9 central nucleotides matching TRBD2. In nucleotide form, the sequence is TGTGCCAGCAGCTCTAGGGCGGGAGGGCTGGTGAGCACAGATACGCAGTATTTT. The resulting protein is CASSSRAGGLVSTDTQYF. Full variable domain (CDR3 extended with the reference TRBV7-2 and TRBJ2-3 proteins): GAGVSQSPSNKVTEKGKDVELRCDPISGHTALYWYRQSLGQGLEFLIYFQGNSAPDKSGLPSDRFSAERTGGSVSTLTIQRTQQEDSAVYLCASSSRAGGLVSTDTQYFGPGTRLTVL.